A selection of T cell receptor beta chains follows, all from one sample in a study of shared clonotypes between healthy human individuals. Produced via immunoSEQ multiplex PCR; TCRdb's table is partial and in-frame only. The profile shows some 500,000 clones, roughly 95% of them singletons. The sequenced sample was naive CD4+ T cells sorted from blood. These receptors were collected from a woman aged 25 to 45 in good health. Both conserved end residues are part of each CDR3. A D gene is named only where the DNA matches it firmly. Clone sizes are given selectively: once, few, many, or a class where the clone is expanded.

V	J	size	D	DNA	CDR3
TRBV6-5	TRBJ1-5	-	-	TGTGCCAGCAGGGGGTATAGCAATCAGCCCCAGCATTTT	CASRGYSNQPQHF
TRBV10-3	TRBJ2-7	-	-	TGTGCCATCAGTGAAAAGGTTATCTACGAGCAGTACTTC	CAISEKVIYEQYF
TRBV5-1	TRBJ1-3	-	-	TGCGCCAGCAGTCAGAATGCGGGAAACTCTGGAAACACCATATATTTT	CASSQNAGNSGNTIYF
TRBV10-1	TRBJ1-1	-	TRBD1	TGCGCCAGCAGAGGGGACAGGAACACTGAAGCTTTCTTT	CASRGDRNTEAFF
TRBV14	TRBJ2-7	-	TRBD2	TGTGCCAGCAGCCAAGATATACCGGGGGGCTCCTACGAGCAGTACTTC	CASSQDIPGGSYEQYF
TRBV6-5	TRBJ1-4	-	TRBD1	TGTGCCAGCAGTTCAAGGGACAGAAAACTGTTTTTT	CASSSRDRKLFF
TRBV4-1	TRBJ2-3	once	-	TGCGCCAGCAGCCAACCCCTAGGACGGGAGAAAGATACGCAGTATTTT	CASSQPLGREKDTQYF
TRBV7-9	TRBJ2-7	once	-	TGTGCCAGCAGCTTAGGGGGATTCTCCTACGAGCAGTACTTC	CASSLGGFSYEQYF
TRBV19	TRBJ2-6	-	-	TGTGCCAGTAGTAAAACAGTTGAAGTGGCCGGGGCCAACGTCCTGACTTTC	CASSKTVEVAGANVLTF
TRBV7-9	TRBJ2-7	-	-	TGTGCCAGCAGCCCCCGCGAGGGACCCTACGAGCAGTACTTC	CASSPREGPYEQYF
TRBV28	TRBJ2-3	-	-	TGTGCCAGCAGTCCTCCAAGCACAGATACGCAGTATTTT	CASSPPSTDTQYF
TRBV28	TRBJ1-2	-	-	TGTGCCAGCAGTTTACAGGAAGCTAACTATGGCTACACCTTC	CASSLQEANYGYTF
TRBV5-1	TRBJ2-1	-	TRBD1	TGCGCCAGCAGCCTCGGGACAGCCAATGAGCAGTTCTTC	CASSLGTANEQFF
TRBV7-9	TRBJ2-7	-	-	TGTGCCAGCAGCTTAGGTCGGCAGGGTTTCGACGAGCAGTACTTC	CASSLGRQGFDEQYF
TRBV28	TRBJ1-6	-	-	TGTGCCAGCAGTTTGCAGGGTTATAATTCACCCCTCCACTTT	CASSLQGYNSPLHF
TRBV28	TRBJ2-7	-	-	TGTGCCAGCAGTTTTGGTATGAACGAGCAGTACTTC	CASSFGMNEQYF
TRBV5-8	TRBJ2-7	-	TRBD2	TGTGCCAGCAGACCGTTCATCCCGGGACTACCACCATCCGGGCAGTACTTC	CASRPFIPGLPPSGQYF
TRBV5-6	TRBJ2-3	-	-	TGTGCCAGCAGCTCGCGGACCTCCGGGGATACGCAGTATTTT	CASSSRTSGDTQYF
TRBV7-4	TRBJ2-7	once	TRBD2	TGTGCCAGCAGCCCGAAACGACTAGCTTCCCTCTCCGAGCAGTACTTC	CASSPKRLASLSEQYF
TRBV6-5	TRBJ1-3	-	TRBD1	TGTGCCAGCAGAATCGACAGGGGATCTGGAAACACCATATATTTT	CASRIDRGSGNTIYF
TRBV19	TRBJ1-1	-	TRBD1	TGTGCCAGTAGTATACGGACAGGGTCGGGGAACACTGAAGCTTTCTTT	CASSIRTGSGNTEAFF
TRBV21-1	TRBJ2-7	-	-	TGTGCCAGCAGTCTCTCTCGAGCGGAAGGAGGTTTCGACGAGCAGTACTTC	CASSLSRAEGGFDEQYF
TRBV5-1	TRBJ2-3	-	TRBD1	TGCGCCAGCAGCCGGGACAGGGGCGATACGCAGTATTTT	CASSRDRGDTQYF
TRBV19	TRBJ2-1	few	TRBD2	TGTGCCAGTAGTGTCCTAGCGGGATCAATTGAGCAGTTCTTC	CASSVLAGSIEQFF
TRBV28	TRBJ1-5	-	TRBD1	TGTGCCAGCAGTCCCAGGACAGGGTATCAGCCCCAGCATTTT	CASSPRTGYQPQHF
TRBV28	TRBJ2-3	-	TRBD1	TGTGCCAGCAGTGGGGACAGGGGGCGGTTGGATACGCAGTATTTT	CASSGDRGRLDTQYF
TRBV20-1	TRBJ2-7	-	-	TGCAGTGCACCGGACAGCTACGAGCAGTACTTC	CSAPDSYEQYF
TRBV28	TRBJ2-1	-	-	TGTGCCAGCAGTTCTAAGTTCCGAAACGAGCAGTTCTTC	CASSSKFRNEQFF
TRBV29-1	TRBJ2-1	once	-	TGCAGCGTGGTGATTAGCGGAGTAGGCAGGTTCTTC	CSVVISGVGRFF
TRBV18	TRBJ2-7	-	-	TGTGCCAGCTCACCAAACTACGAGCAGTACTTC	CASSPNYEQYF
TRBV19	TRBJ2-1	-	TRBD2	TGTGCCAGTAGTATTGCGGGAGGCAACAATGAGCAGTTCTTC	CASSIAGGNNEQFF
TRBV18	TRBJ2-7	-	TRBD2	TGTGCCAGCTCCCCCGAACTAGCGGGGAGCATCGGCGAGCAGTACTTC	CASSPELAGSIGEQYF
TRBV18	TRBJ1-3	-	-	TGTGCCAGCGCTTTCACGTCCCAACCCTCTGGAAACACCATATATTTT	CASAFTSQPSGNTIYF
TRBV2	TRBJ2-3	-	-	TGTGCCAGCAGTGTGTCGGGGTCTGGGGTTGGCACAGATACGCAGTATTTT	CASSVSGSGVGTDTQYF
TRBV6-1	TRBJ2-7	-	-	TGTGCCAGCACCACGTCACGGTTGAGCTCCTACGAGCAGTACTTC	CASTTSRLSSYEQYF
TRBV19	TRBJ2-5	-	-	TGTGCCAGTAGTCCCCAAAGGGAAGAGACCCAGTACTTC	CASSPQREETQYF
TRBV27	TRBJ2-7	-	-	TGTGCCAGCAGTTTGATCCAACTAGGACGCGAGCAGTACTTC	CASSLIQLGREQYF
TRBV7-6	TRBJ2-2	-	TRBD2	TGTGCCAGCAGCTTGACTAGCGGGGACACCGGGGAGCTGTTTTTT	CASSLTSGDTGELFF
TRBV6-5	TRBJ2-7	-	TRBD1	TGTGCCAGCAGTACGGGACAGGGACCCTCCGAGCAGTACTTC	CASSTGQGPSEQYF
TRBV2	TRBJ2-7	-	-	TGTGCCAGCAGTGGTAGGGACGGAGGGACCTACGAGCAGTACTTC	CASSGRDGGTYEQYF
TRBV19	TRBJ2-5	-	-	TGTGCCAGTAGTCCTACGGCCCTGGTCGAAGAGACCCAGTACTTC	CASSPTALVEETQYF